Listed below are T cell receptor beta chains from one sample, sequenced in a study of control samples from healthy donors and cancer patients. TCRdb keeps only in-frame clones here, not all; method: immunoSEQ multiplex PCR. Of 150,000 to 200,000 clones listed, roughly 94% are singletons. The specimen sequenced was blood. The origin of the receptors is a woman aged 18 to 35 in good health. CDR3s include the opening cysteine and the closing phenylalanine or tryptophan. Each record gives: CDR3 DNA, CDR3 protein, J gene, clone size, V gene, CDR3 length, D gene. The D gene is left open where the match is weak. The size entry is marked missing in some rows and otherwise reads once, few, many or a size class.

cdr3_nt: TGTGCCAGCAGCTGGGGACAGGGGTTAGGCGGGGAGCTGTTTTTT
cdr3_aa: CASSWGQGLGGELFF
j_call: TRBJ2-2
clone_size: -
v_call: TRBV5-5
cdr3_length: 15
d_call: TRBD1

cdr3_nt: TGTGCCAGCAGCCCGACCGACAGGGTGGCCTACGAGCAGTACTTC
cdr3_aa: CASSPTDRVAYEQYF
j_call: TRBJ2-7
clone_size: -
v_call: TRBV11-1
cdr3_length: 15
d_call: TRBD1

cdr3_nt: TGTGCCAGCAGCCCGTGGGGTGACACTGAAGCTTTCTTT
cdr3_aa: CASSPWGDTEAFF
j_call: TRBJ1-1
clone_size: -
v_call: TRBV5-5
cdr3_length: 13
d_call: -

cdr3_nt: TGTGCCAGCAGCTCCGGGACTCAGAAGACGAACACCGGGGAGCTGTTTTTT
cdr3_aa: CASSSGTQKTNTGELFF
j_call: TRBJ2-2
clone_size: -
v_call: TRBV5-4
cdr3_length: 17
d_call: -

cdr3_nt: TGTGCCAGCATCGACCCGAGAAGGGGCCCAGATACGCAGTATTTT
cdr3_aa: CASIDPRRGPDTQYF
j_call: TRBJ2-3
clone_size: -
v_call: TRBV28
cdr3_length: 15
d_call: -

cdr3_nt: TGCGCCAGCGTCGGACAGGCGAACACCGGGGAGCTGTTTTTT
cdr3_aa: CASVGQANTGELFF
j_call: TRBJ2-2
clone_size: once
v_call: TRBV5-1
cdr3_length: 14
d_call: TRBD1

cdr3_nt: TGTGCCAGCAGCTCCGGGGGGGTGTATGAGACCCAGTACTTC
cdr3_aa: CASSSGGVYETQYF
j_call: TRBJ2-5
clone_size: -
v_call: TRBV7-2
cdr3_length: 14
d_call: TRBD2

cdr3_nt: TGTGCCATCAGTGAGTCATTACGGACCTATGGCTACACCTTC
cdr3_aa: CAISESLRTYGYTF
j_call: TRBJ1-2
clone_size: few
v_call: TRBV10-3
cdr3_length: 14
d_call: -

cdr3_nt: TGCGCCAGCAGCCAAGTCGGGAGTTTGGGCTCGACGCAGTATTTT
cdr3_aa: CASSQVGSLGSTQYF
j_call: TRBJ2-3
clone_size: -
v_call: TRBV4-3
cdr3_length: 15
d_call: -

cdr3_nt: TGTGCCAGCAGTTTGTGGTCCGGGGAGACCCAGTACTTC
cdr3_aa: CASSLWSGETQYF
j_call: TRBJ2-5
clone_size: once
v_call: TRBV5-4
cdr3_length: 13
d_call: -

cdr3_nt: TGTGCCAGCAGCTGGCCACCAAATGAGCAGTTCTTC
cdr3_aa: CASSWPPNEQFF
j_call: TRBJ2-1
clone_size: -
v_call: TRBV5-4
cdr3_length: 12
d_call: -

cdr3_nt: TGTGCCAGCAGCCCCCGGGGGGAGGGCTACACCTTC
cdr3_aa: CASSPRGEGYTF
j_call: TRBJ1-2
clone_size: -
v_call: TRBV12-3/TRBV12-4
cdr3_length: 12
d_call: -

cdr3_nt: TGTGCCAGTAGTTCCTGGGACGGGACAGCCTTCAATGAGCAGTTCTTC
cdr3_aa: CASSSWDGTAFNEQFF
j_call: TRBJ2-1
clone_size: -
v_call: TRBV19
cdr3_length: 16
d_call: TRBD1

cdr3_nt: TGTGCCAGCAGCTTACGTGTCGGGACCACGGATGAGCAGTTCTTC
cdr3_aa: CASSLRVGTTDEQFF
j_call: TRBJ2-1
clone_size: -
v_call: TRBV7-9
cdr3_length: 15
d_call: -

cdr3_nt: TGTGCCAGTAGGGGTGGCGCTAGCTCCTACGAGCAGTACTTC
cdr3_aa: CASRGGASSYEQYF
j_call: TRBJ2-7
clone_size: -
v_call: TRBV19
cdr3_length: 14
d_call: -

cdr3_nt: TGTGCCAGCAGCACGGACAGGGGGCCCTACAATGAGCAGTTCTTC
cdr3_aa: CASSTDRGPYNEQFF
j_call: TRBJ2-1
clone_size: -
v_call: TRBV6-5
cdr3_length: 15
d_call: TRBD1

cdr3_nt: TGCGCCAGCAGCTTTCAGGGGGATGGCTACACCTTC
cdr3_aa: CASSFQGDGYTF
j_call: TRBJ1-2
clone_size: -
v_call: TRBV5-1
cdr3_length: 12
d_call: TRBD1

cdr3_nt: TGTGCCAGCACAACCCCCCCAGGGACTGAAGCTTTCTTT
cdr3_aa: CASTTPPGTEAFF
j_call: TRBJ1-1
clone_size: -
v_call: TRBV28
cdr3_length: 13
d_call: -

cdr3_nt: TGTGCCAGCAGCCTCCGAGAGTGGCCCCGGGGAGATACGCAGTATTTT
cdr3_aa: CASSLREWPRGDTQYF
j_call: TRBJ2-3
clone_size: -
v_call: TRBV7-9
cdr3_length: 16
d_call: -

cdr3_nt: TGCAGTGCTAGTAGAGCGGGAGGGCCGGATGAGCAGTTCTTC
cdr3_aa: CSASRAGGPDEQFF
j_call: TRBJ2-1
clone_size: -
v_call: TRBV20-1
cdr3_length: 14
d_call: TRBD2

cdr3_nt: TGTGCCAGCAGTGACTGGGGGGATTATATGAACACTGAAGCTTTCTTT
cdr3_aa: CASSDWGDYMNTEAFF
j_call: TRBJ1-1
clone_size: -
v_call: TRBV2
cdr3_length: 16
d_call: -

cdr3_nt: TGTGCCAGCGCTCAGAGGGAGACCCAGTACTTC
cdr3_aa: CASAQRETQYF
j_call: TRBJ2-5
clone_size: once
v_call: TRBV7-8
cdr3_length: 11
d_call: -

cdr3_nt: TGTGCCAGCTCCCCCCCGGGACAGGAGGAAAAACTGTTTTTT
cdr3_aa: CASSPPGQEEKLFF
j_call: TRBJ1-4
clone_size: -
v_call: TRBV6-5
cdr3_length: 14
d_call: TRBD1

cdr3_nt: TGTGCCAGCAGAACCGCCGGGACTATCGCGTGGGAGCAGTACTTC
cdr3_aa: CASRTAGTIAWEQYF
j_call: TRBJ2-7
clone_size: -
v_call: TRBV5-5
cdr3_length: 15
d_call: TRBD2

cdr3_nt: TGTGCCAGCCTTGGGGGGGGCGAGGCCACCGCCAGAACCCGAGGGCGGGCTTTCTTT
cdr3_aa: CASLGGGEATARTRGRAFF
j_call: TRBJ1-1
clone_size: once
v_call: TRBV28
cdr3_length: 19
d_call: -

cdr3_nt: TGTGCCAGCGCGAGACAGATCTCCTACGAGCAGTACTTC
cdr3_aa: CASARQISYEQYF
j_call: TRBJ2-7
clone_size: -
v_call: TRBV2
cdr3_length: 13
d_call: -

cdr3_nt: TGTGCCACCAGTGACGTGACAAACACTGAAGCTTTCTTT
cdr3_aa: CATSDVTNTEAFF
j_call: TRBJ1-1
clone_size: -
v_call: TRBV24-1
cdr3_length: 13
d_call: -

cdr3_nt: TGCGCCAGCAGCCAGAGAGGGGAGACCCAGTACTTC
cdr3_aa: CASSQRGETQYF
j_call: TRBJ2-5
clone_size: -
v_call: TRBV5-1
cdr3_length: 12
d_call: -

cdr3_nt: TGTGCCAGCAGTGAAATTGGAGGAGCGGGTGCTTTCTTT
cdr3_aa: CASSEIGGAGAFF
j_call: TRBJ1-1
clone_size: -
v_call: TRBV6-1
cdr3_length: 13
d_call: -

cdr3_nt: TGTGCCAGCAGACCAAATCGAGCCTTACTCTATGGCTACACCTTC
cdr3_aa: CASRPNRALLYGYTF
j_call: TRBJ1-2
clone_size: -
v_call: TRBV27
cdr3_length: 15
d_call: -

cdr3_nt: TGTGCCAGCAGTCCCACCGGGACAGTGGAAGAGACCCAGTACTTC
cdr3_aa: CASSPTGTVEETQYF
j_call: TRBJ2-5
clone_size: -
v_call: TRBV28
cdr3_length: 15
d_call: TRBD1

cdr3_nt: TGTGCCAGCAGCTCCCTGGGCAGGCTTGAAGCTTTCTTT
cdr3_aa: CASSSLGRLEAFF
j_call: TRBJ1-1
clone_size: -
v_call: TRBV28
cdr3_length: 13
d_call: -

cdr3_nt: TGTGCCAGCAGCGTAGCATCAGGGGGCGCGGTTACCGGGGAGCTGTTTTTT
cdr3_aa: CASSVASGGAVTGELFF
j_call: TRBJ2-2
clone_size: -
v_call: TRBV9
cdr3_length: 17
d_call: TRBD1

cdr3_nt: TGTGCCAGCAGCCAAGCACGGGGTGAAAAACTGTTTTTT
cdr3_aa: CASSQARGEKLFF
j_call: TRBJ1-4
clone_size: -
v_call: TRBV4-2
cdr3_length: 13
d_call: -

cdr3_nt: TGTGCCAGCAGCTACACGACTAGCGGGAGCACAGATACGCAGTATTTT
cdr3_aa: CASSYTTSGSTDTQYF
j_call: TRBJ2-3
clone_size: -
v_call: TRBV7-2
cdr3_length: 16
d_call: TRBD2

cdr3_nt: TGTGCCAGCAGCTTACCTCCCATCATCCGGGCCGGGGAGACCCAGTACTTC
cdr3_aa: CASSLPPIIRAGETQYF
j_call: TRBJ2-5
clone_size: -
v_call: TRBV11-2
cdr3_length: 17
d_call: -

cdr3_nt: TGTGCCAGCAGTTTGGGTTCGGGGGAAGGTCAGCCCCAGCATTTT
cdr3_aa: CASSLGSGEGQPQHF
j_call: TRBJ1-5
clone_size: -
v_call: TRBV27
cdr3_length: 15
d_call: -

cdr3_nt: TGCGCCAGCAGCGACAGGTCGAGCTCCTATAATTCACCCCTCCACTTT
cdr3_aa: CASSDRSSSYNSPLHF
j_call: TRBJ1-6
clone_size: -
v_call: TRBV5-1
cdr3_length: 16
d_call: -

cdr3_nt: TGTGCCAGCAGCTACGGACCTAACTATGGCTACACCTTC
cdr3_aa: CASSYGPNYGYTF
j_call: TRBJ1-2
clone_size: -
v_call: TRBV5-5
cdr3_length: 13
d_call: -

cdr3_nt: TGTGCCAGCAGCTTAGTAGGTACAATAGCCAGGAGCTCTGGAAACACCATATATTTT
cdr3_aa: CASSLVGTIARSSGNTIYF
j_call: TRBJ1-3
clone_size: once
v_call: TRBV7-2
cdr3_length: 19
d_call: -

cdr3_nt: TGTGCCAGCAGTTTATACCGACCAGCGGGAATGGGCGAGCAGTACTTC
cdr3_aa: CASSLYRPAGMGEQYF
j_call: TRBJ2-7
clone_size: -
v_call: TRBV27
cdr3_length: 16
d_call: TRBD2

cdr3_nt: TGTGCCAGCAGTGGTGGCGGGATTAGCAATCAGCCCCAGCATTTT
cdr3_aa: CASSGGGISNQPQHF
j_call: TRBJ1-5
clone_size: -
v_call: TRBV2
cdr3_length: 15
d_call: -

cdr3_nt: TGTGCCAGCCGCCGGGACACACAAGACGAGCAGTACTTC
cdr3_aa: CASRRDTQDEQYF
j_call: TRBJ2-7
clone_size: -
v_call: TRBV6-5
cdr3_length: 13
d_call: -

cdr3_nt: TGTGCCAGCAGTGAGAGAGAGACCCAGTACTTC
cdr3_aa: CASSERETQYF
j_call: TRBJ2-5
clone_size: -
v_call: TRBV2
cdr3_length: 11
d_call: -

cdr3_nt: TGTGCCAGCAGTTCCGGGACAGGGAACACTGAAGCTTTCTTT
cdr3_aa: CASSSGTGNTEAFF
j_call: TRBJ1-1
clone_size: -
v_call: TRBV28
cdr3_length: 14
d_call: TRBD1

cdr3_nt: TGTGCCAGCACCGATGCCTATAGGACAGGGATGGGCAAACTGTTTTTT
cdr3_aa: CASTDAYRTGMGKLFF
j_call: TRBJ1-4
clone_size: -
v_call: TRBV28
cdr3_length: 16
d_call: TRBD1

cdr3_nt: TGTGCCAGCAGCCGGGGGACTAGCAGATCTGAGCAGTTCTTC
cdr3_aa: CASSRGTSRSEQFF
j_call: TRBJ2-1
clone_size: -
v_call: TRBV6-2/TRBV6-3
cdr3_length: 14
d_call: TRBD2

cdr3_nt: TGTGCCAGCTCACGGCCCGGGCAGGGGAGAAGGAATGAGCAGTTCTTC
cdr3_aa: CASSRPGQGRRNEQFF
j_call: TRBJ2-1
clone_size: -
v_call: TRBV18
cdr3_length: 16
d_call: -

cdr3_nt: TGTGCCAGCAGCTTCTACGACAGGGATAACTATGGCTACACCTTC
cdr3_aa: CASSFYDRDNYGYTF
j_call: TRBJ1-2
clone_size: -
v_call: TRBV28
cdr3_length: 15
d_call: TRBD1

cdr3_nt: TGTGCCATCAGTGACCTCGGACTAGCGGGGGCACCTACGCAGTATTTT
cdr3_aa: CAISDLGLAGAPTQYF
j_call: TRBJ2-3
clone_size: once
v_call: TRBV10-3
cdr3_length: 16
d_call: TRBD2

cdr3_nt: TGTGCCAGCAGCCAGTCCCGGGACTGGCTACAAGAGACCCAGTACTTC
cdr3_aa: CASSQSRDWLQETQYF
j_call: TRBJ2-5
clone_size: -
v_call: TRBV5-4
cdr3_length: 16
d_call: -

cdr3_nt: TGTGCCAGCAGCGTAGGGATAGATAGCACAGATACGCAGTATTTT
cdr3_aa: CASSVGIDSTDTQYF
j_call: TRBJ2-3
clone_size: once
v_call: TRBV9
cdr3_length: 15
d_call: -

cdr3_nt: TGTGCCAGCAGAACGGGACTCTATCAGCCCCAGCATTTT
cdr3_aa: CASRTGLYQPQHF
j_call: TRBJ1-5
clone_size: few
v_call: TRBV28
cdr3_length: 13
d_call: -

cdr3_nt: TGTGCCAGCAGCTTGATGCTCTACGAGCAGTACTTC
cdr3_aa: CASSLMLYEQYF
j_call: TRBJ2-7
clone_size: -
v_call: TRBV5-6
cdr3_length: 12
d_call: -

cdr3_nt: TGCAGTGCTAGGTTGGCCTATGGCTACACCTTC
cdr3_aa: CSARLAYGYTF
j_call: TRBJ1-2
clone_size: -
v_call: TRBV20-1
cdr3_length: 11
d_call: -

cdr3_nt: TGCGCCAGCAGCAAGGGAGTTGCTGGGGGGGCAACTAATGAAAAACTGTTTTTT
cdr3_aa: CASSKGVAGGATNEKLFF
j_call: TRBJ1-4
clone_size: -
v_call: TRBV4-1
cdr3_length: 18
d_call: -

cdr3_nt: TGTGCCAGTAGAAGGGGGGACGAGCAGTTCTTC
cdr3_aa: CASRRGDEQFF
j_call: TRBJ2-1
clone_size: -
v_call: TRBV19
cdr3_length: 11
d_call: -

cdr3_nt: TGTGCCAGCAGCGTAGCCCGTACAGGGGCCTCGACCGGGGCCAACGTCCTGACTTTC
cdr3_aa: CASSVARTGASTGANVLTF
j_call: TRBJ2-6
clone_size: -
v_call: TRBV9
cdr3_length: 19
d_call: TRBD1

cdr3_nt: TGTGCCACCAGTGATTCTTGGACGGCCAGCTCCTACAATGAGCAGTTCTTC
cdr3_aa: CATSDSWTASSYNEQFF
j_call: TRBJ2-1
clone_size: -
v_call: TRBV24-1
cdr3_length: 17
d_call: -

cdr3_nt: TGTGCCAGCAGCTTAGGAGGCAGGGGTGAAAAACTGTTTTTT
cdr3_aa: CASSLGGRGEKLFF
j_call: TRBJ1-4
clone_size: once
v_call: TRBV11-2
cdr3_length: 14
d_call: -